This T cell receptor (beta chain) is drawn from a study of blood T cell repertoires in COVID-19. Background on the study: The cDNA or gDNA used as material had been derived from T cells, B-cell-depleted T cells, or PBMCs.

Germline-derived CDR1 and CDR2 are MDHEN and SYDVKM. The CDR3 consists of 13 residues. The V gene lost 3 bases and the J gene lost 0 bases, with 5 bases spanning the gap. The data were produced by immunoSEQ multiplex PCR, yet TCRdb's version contains in-frame clones alone and is incomplete. This sample has 110,000 to 150,000 clones, with roughly 79% found just once. This TCR derives from a woman in her fifties or sixties with acute or convalescent COVID-19. The sample comprised peripheral blood. The chain carries TRBV28 and TRBJ2-5, with D uncertain. The CDR3 nucleotides are TGTGCCAGCAGTTTCGAGTACCAAGAGACCCAGTACTTC. This sequence encodes CASSFEYQETQYF.